The present T cell receptor (beta chain) was sequenced within a study of cytomegalovirus exposure and HLA in healthy donors. Germline CDR1 is SEHNR and CDR2 is FQNEAQ (reference sequence). V lost 1 base, J lost 3 bases, and 9 bases lay in between. This CDR3 region has 14 residues. As concerns this clone: The antigen is undetermined.

Study results and caveats: A later analysis reportedly found that, within productive TCRs, an Asian-associated ancestry cluster had fewer N-insertions than the mean observed across the roughly 630 donors.

The PCR employed 60 Vbeta primers together with 13 Jbeta primers. Data came from immunoSEQ multiplex PCR; TCRdb stores just in-frame clones and leaves some out. This sample contains tens of thousands of clones. Source material: PBMCs. This TCR derives from a female donor in good health and CMV-seropositive. The V gene is TRBV7-9, the J gene TRBJ1-2; D not resolved. In DNA, the CDR3 is TGTGCCAGCAGCTTAGAAAACAGCCACTATGGCTACACCTTC. This codes for CASSLENSHYGYTF.